Below are 4 T cell receptor beta chains sequenced from a single sample in a study of blood T cell repertoires in COVID-19. Only in-frame clones appear in the TCRdb table, and some are missing; sequencing was by immunoSEQ multiplex PCR. The profile shows 320,000 or so clones, roughly nine tenths of them singletons. Sequencing used PBMCs or T cells enriched from blood (not recorded which). Receptor source: a woman in her 30s who had recovered from COVID-19.

This chain joins TRBV27 and TRBJ2-3, with 7 positions matching TRBD2. This CDR3 has 15 residues. Per germline, CDR1 MNHEY and CDR2 SMNVEV (reference sequence). V trimming: 5 bases; J trimming: 1 base; junction bases outside the gene matches: 6. The CDR3 here is CASSPGGLGTDTQYF. In DNA, the CDR3 is TGTGCCAGCAGTCCGGGGGGATTGGGCACAGATACGCAGTATTTT.

The chain links TRBV3-1 (or the pseudogene TRBV3-2) to TRBJ1-3; D not certain. CDR1 is LGHDT, CDR2 YNNKEL, per germline (reference sequence). Trimming stripped 0 bases from V and 7 bases from J, with 10 bases between. The length of the CDR3 is 14 residues. CDR3 protein: CASSQDAGRNTIYF. CDR3 in DNA: TGTGCCAGCAGCCAAGATGCCGGGAGGAACACCATATATTTT.

J is TRBJ2-7 and V is TRBV27; TRBD1 matches 8 bases. Germline CDR1 MNHEY, CDR2 SMNVEV (reference sequence). This CDR3 region has 14 residues. Trimming removed 4 bases from V and 4 bases from J; junction bases left unmatched: 6. CDR3 in DNA: TGTGCCAGCAGTTCCCTCGGACAGGGTTACGAGCAGTACTTC. Amino acids: CASSSLGQGYEQYF.

The V call is TRBV3-1 (or the pseudogene TRBV3-2), the J call TRBJ2-3; 8 nucleotides line up with TRBD2. Germline V gene data show CDR1 as LGHDT and CDR2 as YNNKEL (reference sequence). This CDR3 spans 14 amino acids. Trimming cost V 1 base and J 4 bases; bases outside gene matches: 1. In DNA, the CDR3 is TGTGCCAGCAGCCAAGGGCGGGGGGCAGATACGCAGTATTTT. This gives the protein CASSQGRGADTQYF.